A few counts support the clone carrying this T cell receptor (beta chain). The target antigen is unknown. The data were taken from a study of blood T cells in healthy people across ages. Study background: There was about one barcoded beta molecule captured by template switching per two T cells.

Alongside a J-beta primer mix, a sample-barcoded 5' primer served in a second PCR lasting roughly 7 to 12 cycles. TCRdb processed the 5' RACE reads anew with MiXCR; each CDR3 protein has one entry. The sample includes about 800,000 distinct CDR3 sequences, 25% of them seen just once. Findings and caveats of the study: Estimated diversity that came from one million T cells was considered an underestimate. Without sorted subsets, naive and antigen-experienced compartments could not be conclusively compared.

This sample was shared with a second study, whose subject was T cells of mothers and their children. As that report states: When mothers and children were related, their normalized repertoire overlap, which was always slightly higher, did not differ significantly from that of unrelated pairs.

Sequenced sample: blood. This clonotype was sampled from a boy younger than 18 in good health.

Written as DNA, the CDR3 is TGCAGTGGTTTGGGGCCCAAAAACATTCAGTACTTC. As protein: CSGLGPKNIQYF. The chain employs TRBV20-1 and TRBJ2-4; D perhaps matches TRBD1 (5 bases). Trimming pared 7 bases from V and 2 bases from J, leaving 9 bases between. The CDR3 runs 12 residues. CDR1 DFQATT and CDR2 SNEGSKA come from the germline V gene (reference sequence).